A single sample gave rise to the 27 T cell receptor beta chains below, sequenced in a study of T cell responses to AZD1222 COVID-19 vaccine. TCRdb's copy holds only in-frame clones and misses some; the assay was immunoSEQ multiplex PCR. The sample holds 110,000 to 150,000 clones; approximately 90% are singletons and the top ten take more than 3%. The sample was peripheral blood, taken on day 0 of AZD1222 vaccination. The receptors derive from an adult in good health.

In its sample, this clone was seen a few times. The chain recombines TRBV10-3 with TRBJ1-4, with D unclear. Trimming shortened V by 2 bases and J by 4 bases, and 5 bases separated the two germline ends. This CDR3 comprises 13 residues. Germline values: CDR1 ENHRY, CDR2 SYGVKD. Here the CDR3 reads CAISERSNEKLFF. The CDR3 bases are TGTGCCATCAGTGAGCGGAGTAATGAAAAACTGTTTTTT.

The chain combines TRBV6-5 with TRBJ1-5; unclear D gene. Germline values: CDR1 MNHEY, CDR2 SVGAGI. V lost 6 bases and J 3 bases, leaving 6 bases between the germline ends. The CDR3 contains 12 residues. The DNA of the CDR3 is TGTGCCAGCAGAGGGTTCAATCAGCCCCAGCATTTT. This codes for CASRGFNQPQHF.

This clone was observed a single time. The V and J genes are TRBV9 and TRBJ2-3, with D perhaps TRBD2 (6 bases). The CDR3 runs 17 residues. Germline V CDR1 and CDR2: SGDLS, YYNGEE. Trimming removed 0 bases at V and 4 bases at J, with 18 bases between. This CDR3 reads CASSVGGGGGPADTQYF. The CDR3 DNA follows: TGTGCCAGCAGCGTAGGTGGGGGTGGAGGGCCAGCAGATACGCAGTATTTT.

The chain uses TRBV7-9 and TRBJ1-3; 7 positions agree with TRBD1. There are 16 residues in the CDR3. Germline V gives CDR1 SEHNR, CDR2 FQNEAQ (reference sequence). Trimming cost V 4 bases and J 9 bases; bases outside gene matches: 15. CDR3 in amino acids: CASSSTGTDRVSTIYF. CDR3 bases: TGTGCCAGCAGCTCAACCGGGACAGATCGTGTAAGCACCATATATTTT.

The chain joins TRBV19 to TRBJ1-2; possible D gene TRBD1, 5 bases. This CDR3 region has 15 residues. Germline CDR1 is LNHDA and CDR2 is SQIVND (reference sequence). Trimming pared 6 bases from V and 8 bases from J, leaving 22 bases between. The CDR3 DNA follows: TGTGCCAGTAGGATGACCCGCGGGCTCCAGGGAGGCTACACCTTC. The encoded protein is CASRMTRGLQGGYTF.

V gene TRBV3-1 (or the pseudogene TRBV3-2) combines with J gene TRBJ2-7, with D hard to call. This CDR3 comprises 15 residues. Trimming pared 1 base from V and 7 bases from J, leaving 17 bases between. The germline V gene encodes CDR1 LGHDT and CDR2 YNNKEL (reference sequence). The CDR3 coding sequence is TGTGCCAGCAGCCAAGGAACCTCAATCCTGGGGGAGCAGTACTTC. This sequence encodes CASSQGTSILGEQYF.

The rearrangement joins TRBV29-1 to TRBJ2-3; 13 nucleotides agree with TRBD2. The CDR3 sequence is 16 residues long. The V segment lost 4 bases and the J segment 0 bases; nucleotides outside the gene matches: 4. CDR1 and CDR2 from the germline V gene are SQVTM and ANQGSEA. The CDR3 reads CSVGGLAGESTDTQYF. CDR3 sequence (DNA): TGCAGCGTTGGTGGACTAGCGGGAGAAAGCACAGATACGCAGTATTTT.

The chain carries TRBV19 and TRBJ2-1; D uncertain. V shed 5 bases and J shed 10 bases, with 12 bases lying between them. The CDR3 runs to 12 residues. The germline V gene has CDR1 LNHDA and CDR2 SQIVND (reference sequence). As DNA, the CDR3 is TGTGCCAGTAGTTCCGTAGGAAGAGAGCAGTTCTTC. Translating it yields CASSSVGREQFF.

This chain joins TRBV9 and TRBJ2-3; perhaps TRBD2 as D (5 bases). Trimming removed 0 bases at V and 6 bases at J, with 8 bases between. The length of the CDR3 is 13 residues. Germline V gene data show CDR1 as SGDLS and CDR2 as YYNGEE. The CDR3 nucleotides read TGTGCCAGCAGCGTAGGGTCGGGGGATACGCAGTATTTT. Amino acid sequence: CASSVGSGDTQYF.

The chain joins TRBV7-2 to TRBJ2-7; the match to TRBD2 covers 9 bases. The junction had 9 bases not matched to a gene; V was cut back by 5 bases and J by 1 base. CDR1 SGHTA and CDR2 FQGNSA come from the germline V gene. The CDR3 is 16 amino acids. CDR3 region: CASSIRLAASSYEQYF. Written as DNA, the CDR3 is TGTGCCAGCAGCATTCGACTAGCGGCCTCTTCCTACGAGCAGTACTTC.

This clone has only one observation. This chain joins TRBV27 and TRBJ2-5; 7 bases are shared with TRBD2. J was trimmed by 5 bases and V by 2 bases; bases with no gene match: 14. The CDR3 loop spans 17 amino acids. The germline V gene encodes CDR1 MNHEY and CDR2 SMNVEV (reference sequence). The CDR3 sequence: CASSLIQSGRRAETQYF. The CDR3 region has the DNA TGTGCCAGCAGTTTAATTCAATCCGGGAGGCGTGCGGAGACCCAGTACTTC.

V usage is TRBV10-1 and J usage is TRBJ2-1; 8 nucleotides match TRBD2. Germline V gives CDR1 WNHNN, CDR2 SYGVQD (reference sequence). The CDR3 has 13 amino acids. Trimming removed 0 bases from V and 10 bases from J; junction bases left unmatched: 2. CDR3: CASSESGLDEQFF. The CDR3 nucleotides read TGCGCCAGCAGTGAGTCGGGACTAGACGAGCAGTTCTTC.

The V call is TRBV2, the J call TRBJ2-5; possibly TRBD2 for D (6 bases). Germline V lookup: CDR1 SNHLY, CDR2 FYNNEI. The V gene lost 7 bases and the J gene lost 5 bases, with 20 bases spanning the gap. The CDR3 is 15 amino acids. CDR3 DNA: TGTGCCAGCAAGAGATTGGGCGGAGGGGAGGAGACCCAGTACTTC. It translates to CASKRLGGGEETQYF.

The chain recombines TRBV19 with TRBJ1-2; possible D gene TRBD1, 6 bases. Germline lookup yields CDR1 LNHDA and CDR2 SQIVND (reference sequence). The CDR3 loop spans 12 amino acids. In DNA, the CDR3 is TGTGCTACCCAAGGGACAATATATGGCTACACCTTC. It yields the protein CATQGTIYGYTF. Full variable domain (rest looked up from reference TRBV19 and TRBJ1-2): DGGITQSPKYLFRKEGQNVTLSCEQNLNHDAMYWYRQDPGQGLRLIYYSQIVNDFQKGDIAEGYSVSREKKESFPLTVTSAQKNPTAFYLCATQGTIYGYTFGSGTRLTVV.

The chain joins TRBV5-1 to TRBJ2-7; TRBD1 agrees at 7 bases. V lost 5 bases, J lost 5 bases, and 10 bases stayed unmatched. CDR1 and CDR2 (germline): SGHRS, YFSETQ. CDR3 length: 14 residues. The CDR3 region has the DNA TGCGCCAGCAGTTTGACAGGGAACCTCGACGAGCAGTACTTC. It yields the protein CASSLTGNLDEQYF.

J is TRBJ2-2 and V is TRBV6-4; D perhaps matches TRBD1 (5 bases). V lost 7 bases and J lost 6, with 15 bases in between. This CDR3 is built from 14 residues. Germline V gives CDR1 MRHNA, CDR2 SNTAGT. CDR3 region: CASKGRVTPGELFF. The CDR3 DNA sequence: TGTGCCAGCAAAGGCAGGGTAACGCCCGGGGAGCTGTTTTTT.

The chain uses TRBV25-1 and TRBJ1-2; TRBD1 matches 10 bases. The CDR3 sequence is 17 residues long. Germline loops: CDR1 MGHDK, CDR2 SYGVNS. V was clipped by 0 bases and J by 6 bases; unmatched bases: 10. This chain's CDR3 is CASSEYRGDRGSNGYTF. The CDR3 coding sequence is TGTGCCAGCAGTGAATATAGGGGGGACAGGGGAAGTAATGGCTACACCTTC.

The chain is built from TRBV7-2 and TRBJ2-3; unclear D gene. Per the germline V gene, CDR1 is SGHTA and CDR2 is FQGNSA. The CDR3 contains 14 residues. Trimming took 5 bases from V and 2 from J, leaving 11 bases between them. The CDR3 coding sequence is TGTGCCAGCAGCCTCGGACGGTTCACAGATACGCAGTATTTT. Protein: CASSLGRFTDTQYF. Complete variable domain (other parts from reference TRBV7-2 and TRBJ2-3): GAGVSQSPSNKVTEKGKDVELRCDPISGHTALYWYRQSLGQGLEFLIYFQGNSAPDKSGLPSDRFSAERTGGSVSTLTIQRTQQEDSAVYLCASSLGRFTDTQYFGPGTRLTVL.

This clone was picked up a small number of times. The V and J genes are TRBV28 and TRBJ1-1, with D possibly matching TRBD1 (6 bases). The length of the CDR3 is 13 residues. Trimming removed 6 bases from V and 11 bases from J, with 19 bases in between. The V gene's germline CDR1 is MDHEN and CDR2 SYDVKM. The CDR3 region is CASRKQGIPGAFF. For the CDR3, the DNA is TGTGCCAGCAGAAAACAGGGAATTCCTGGGGCTTTCTTT.

This chain links TRBV28 with TRBJ1-4, with 7 bases aligning to TRBD1. Germline V gene lookup returns CDR1 MDHEN and CDR2 SYDVKM. J was trimmed by 5 bases and V by 5 bases; bases with no gene match: 5. The CDR3 is 14 amino acids. The CDR3 sequence is CASSSTGVNEKLFF. The DNA for the CDR3 is TGTGCCAGCAGTAGCACAGGGGTGAATGAAAAACTGTTTTTT.

The chain is built from TRBV6-6 and TRBJ2-1; 7 nucleotides agree with TRBD2. J was trimmed by 0 bases and V by 0 bases; bases with no gene match: 2. From germline, CDR1 is MNHNY and CDR2 SVGAGI (reference sequence). The CDR3 covers 16 residues. CDR3 nucleotides: TGTGCCAGCAGTTACTCTCGCGGGAGCTCCTACAATGAGCAGTTCTTC. This encodes CASSYSRGSSYNEQFF.

The chain couples TRBV18 to TRBJ2-3; D unresolved. Trimming stripped 1 base from V and 2 bases from J, with 13 bases between. This CDR3 region has 16 residues. Germline CDR1 and CDR2: KGHSH and LQKENI. DNA of the CDR3: TGTGCCAGCTCACCACAGTCGACCAAATCCACAGATACGCAGTATTTT. Translating it yields CASSPQSTKSTDTQYF.

The chain links TRBV9 to TRBJ1-6, with a tentative D call TRBD1 (5 bases). CDR1 and CDR2 (germline): SGDLS, YYNGEE. The CDR3 extends over 15 amino acids. Trimming removed 3 bases from V and 5 bases from J, with 12 bases in between. The CDR3 coding sequence is TGTGCCAGCAGCGGCGTAGGGACCAATAATTCACCCCTCCACTTT. This sequence encodes CASSGVGTNNSPLHF.

This sequence joins TRBV27 and TRBJ2-2; D is undetermined. The CDR3 totals 14 residues. Trimming stripped 0 bases from V and 6 bases from J, with 8 bases between. The germline CDR1 and CDR2 sequences are MNHEY and SMNVEV (reference sequence). The CDR3 DNA reads TGTGCCAGCAGTTTATCCCTGACGGCCGGGGAGCTGTTTTTT. As protein: CASSLSLTAGELFF.

The chain carries TRBV12-3 or TRBV12-4 and TRBJ2-1; D gene uncertain. The V end was cut by 2 bases, the J end by 9 bases, with 5 bases between. The CDR3 covers 11 residues. The CDR3 spells CASSLTVEQFF. Written as DNA, the CDR3 is TGTGCCAGCAGTTTAACGGTTGAGCAGTTCTTC.

The chain joins TRBV28 to TRBJ1-1; the D is unclear. Trimming cost V 7 bases and J 11 bases, with 20 bases left between them. This CDR3 region has 13 residues. The germline V gene encodes CDR1 MDHEN and CDR2 SYDVKM. Here the CDR3 DNA reads TGTGCCAGCAATGCCCAAATCGAGGCCGCTGCTTTCTTT. Amino acids: CASNAQIEAAAFF. The whole variable domain, remainder taken from reference TRBV28 and TRBJ1-1, is DVKVTQSSRYLVKRTGEKVFLECVQDMDHENMFWYRQDPGLGLRLIYFSYDVKMKEKGDIPEGYSVSREKKERFSLILESASTNQTSMYLCASNAQIEAAAFFGQGTRLTVV.

The chain employs TRBV18 and TRBJ2-6; 10 nucleotides line up with TRBD1. The CDR3 has 19 residues. With 5 bases clipped from V and 2 bases from J, the junction kept 12 bases outside the gene matches. Germline assignment: CDR1 KGHSH and CDR2 LQKENI. The CDR3 spells CASSTLRQGALTGANVLTF. The CDR3 coding sequence is TGTGCCAGCTCAACCTTACGACAGGGGGCGCTCACTGGGGCCAACGTCCTGACTTTC.